Shown below are 3 T cell receptor beta chains from a single sample sequenced in a study of glioma-infiltrating T cells. Amplification of TCR alpha and beta CDR3 regions from RNA used iRepertoire nested multiplex PCR. TCRdb reanalysed the multiplex PCR reads using MiXCR and keeps one entry per CDR3 protein. The table lists more than 300,000 distinct CDR3 sequences, about two fifths of them singletons. Sequencing was carried out using glioma tissue, nonneoplastic brain tissue, or PBMCs (not recorded which). The receptors were sampled from a human donor with low-grade glioma or glioblastoma, undergoing nonglioma brain surgery, or in good health (not recorded which).

There are a few counts of this clonotype. This chain joins TRBV2 and TRBJ2-7; D gene uncertain. Germline lookup yields CDR1 SNHLY and CDR2 FYNNEI. Trimming took off 2 bases at V and 2 bases at J, with 10 bases between the two ends. The CDR3 runs to 14 residues. CDR3 bases: TGTGCCAGCAGTGAACATCGGCTTGCCTACGAGCAGTACTTC. Its translation: CASSEHRLAYEQYF.

This clonotype was counted many times. The chain uses TRBV25-1 and TRBJ2-5; 8 bases fit TRBD2. This CDR3 comprises 14 residues. Trimming took 3 bases from V and 2 from J; bases not matched to a gene: 2. Germline-derived CDR1 and CDR2 are MGHDK and SYGVNS. The DNA for the CDR3 is TGTGCCAGCAGTGACCGGGGGGGTCAAGAGACCCAGTACTTC. This codes for CASSDRGGQETQYF.

Many counts were recorded for this clonotype. The chain couples TRBV28 to TRBJ2-7; no definite D call. The germline V gene encodes CDR1 MDHEN and CDR2 SYDVKM. Trimming stripped 4 bases from V and 6 bases from J, with 13 bases between. This CDR3 comprises 13 residues. The CDR3, as DNA: TGTGCCAGCAGTTCCATTAGAGTAGGCGAGCAGTACTTC. This sequence encodes CASSSIRVGEQYF.